This T cell receptor beta chain comes out of a study of shared clonotypes between healthy human individuals. For every subset, genomic DNA was evenly distributed across several immunoSEQ plates. Amplification in unsorted PBMC replicate PCRs started from approximately 300 ng DNA, which equals 30,000 to 35,000 T cell genomes. Scientists sequenced DNA from unsorted PBMC on ten immunoSEQ deep assay plates. Original methodology: From ImmunoSEQ came sequences covering only the junction and carrying no quality scores, so filtering differed. TCRdb's table, derived via immunoSEQ multiplex PCR, lists solely in-frame clones and lacks some. That table supplies the V and J calls and clone size; D and trimming were determined from the DNA. The profile shows approximately 480,000 clones, over 60% of them singletons. The CDR3 runs 13 residues. Germline CDR1 is GTSNPN and CDR2 is SVGIG (reference sequence). V lost 3 bases, J lost 2 bases, and 8 bases lay in between.

The sequenced sample was PBMCs. The genes are TRBV30 and TRBJ1-5; D perhaps matches TRBD1 (6 bases). This clonotype was obtained from a woman aged 40 to 55 in good health. Some clones in this sample may be carry-over from other donors' samples. CDR3 in amino acids: CAWRGGGNQPQHF. The CDR3 bases are TGTGCCTGGAGAGGGGGGGGCAATCAGCCCCAGCATTTT. The full variable domain, rest sourced from reference TRBV30 and TRBJ1-5, is SQTIHQWPATLVQPVGSPLSLECTVEGTSNPNLYWYRQAAGRGLQLLFYSVGIGQISSEVPQNLSASRPQDRQFILSSKKLLLSDSGFYLCAWRGGGNQPQHFGDGTRLSIL.